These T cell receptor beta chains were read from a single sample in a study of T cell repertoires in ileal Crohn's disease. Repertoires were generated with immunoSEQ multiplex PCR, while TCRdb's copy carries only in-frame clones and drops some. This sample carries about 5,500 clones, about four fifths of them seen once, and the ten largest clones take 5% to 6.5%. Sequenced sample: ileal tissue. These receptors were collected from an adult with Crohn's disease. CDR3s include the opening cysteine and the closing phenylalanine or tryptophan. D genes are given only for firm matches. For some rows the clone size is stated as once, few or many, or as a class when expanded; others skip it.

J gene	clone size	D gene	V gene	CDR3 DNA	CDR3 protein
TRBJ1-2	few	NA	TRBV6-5	TGTGCCAGCAGTCCAGCCCCGGCGGGATTAAGCTACACCTTC	CASSPAPAGLSYTF
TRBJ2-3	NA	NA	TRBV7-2	TGTGCCAGCAGCTCCGGACCGCGGGGCTGGGATACGCAGTATTTT	CASSSGPRGWDTQYF
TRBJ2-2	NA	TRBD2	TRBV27	TGTGCCAGCAGCAGACTAGCCGGAGGAGGGACCAACACCGGGGAGCTGTTTTTT	CASSRLAGGGTNTGELFF
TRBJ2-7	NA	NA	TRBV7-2	TGTGCCAGCAGCTTAGTAGAAGGCCGGGACTGGAGATACGAGCAGTACTTC	CASSLVEGRDWRYEQYF
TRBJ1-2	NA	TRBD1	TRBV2	TGTGCCAGCATCAAAGACAGGGGAGGAAGCTATGGCTACACCTTC	CASIKDRGGSYGYTF
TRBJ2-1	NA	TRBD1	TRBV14	TGTGCCAGCAGCCGAGTCGGACAGGGGGCCCGCAATGAGCAGTTCTTC	CASSRVGQGARNEQFF
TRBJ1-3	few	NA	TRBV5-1	TGCGCCAGCAGCTTGGATCCGGGGTCTGGAAACACCATATATTTT	CASSLDPGSGNTIYF
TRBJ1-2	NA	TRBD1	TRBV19	TGTGCCAGTAGTATATTGGGACAGGGGGGCTATGGCTACACCTTC	CASSILGQGGYGYTF
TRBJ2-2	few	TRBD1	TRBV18	TGTGCCAGCTCGCCGGAGCGGACAGGGGCCGGGGAGCTGTTTTTT	CASSPERTGAGELFF
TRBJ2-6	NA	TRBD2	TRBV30	TGTGCCTGGAGTTCGGGGGCGGGGGGGGCCAACGTCCTGGCTTTC	CAWSSGAGGANVLAF
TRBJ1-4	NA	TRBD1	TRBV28	TGTGCCAGCAGATCTAGGACAGGAACTAATGAAAAACTGTTTTTT	CASRSRTGTNEKLFF
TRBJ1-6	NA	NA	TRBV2	TGTGCCAGCAGTAGGACGGGGAGCAATAATTCACCCCTCCACTTT	CASSRTGSNNSPLHF